This is a list of T cell receptor beta chains from one sample in a study of blood T cell repertoires in COVID-19. Some clones are missing from TCRdb's copy, which holds only in-frame ones; the method was immunoSEQ multiplex PCR. This sample yields approximately 130,000 clones, of which around four fifths are seen a single time; 18% belongs to the top ten. The sequenced sample was PBMCs or T cells enriched from blood (not recorded which). These receptors were obtained from a young man who had recovered from COVID-19. The CDR3 runs from the conserved cysteine through the conserved F or W. The D gene is left open where the match is weak. Clone size, where shown, is once, few, many, or a class for clones that have expanded.

D gene | J gene | V gene | clone size | CDR3 protein | CDR3 DNA
. | TRBJ1-2 | TRBV10-1 | . | CASSEAGINYGYTF | TGCGCCAGCAGTGAAGCGGGTATTAACTATGGCTACACCTTC
TRBD2 | TRBJ2-1 | TRBV7-3 | once | CASSLTSASGRGGTYNEQFF | TGTGCCAGCAGCTTAACTTCGGCTAGCGGGAGGGGTGGGACCTACAATGAGCAGTTCTTC
TRBD1 | TRBJ1-6 | TRBV18 | . | CASSPLGQGGDNSPLHF | TGTGCCAGCTCACCCCTAGGACAGGGAGGGGATAATTCACCCCTCCACTTT
TRBD1 | TRBJ2-5 | TRBV5-4 | . | CASSGGQGETQYF | TGTGCCAGCAGCGGTGGACAGGGAGAGACCCAGTACTTC
. | TRBJ1-2 | TRBV6-1 | . | CASSEPPGATNYGYTF | TGTGCCAGCAGTGAACCCCCAGGGGCGACTAACTATGGCTACACCTTC
TRBD2 | TRBJ2-2 | TRBV6-5 | few | CASSYSAGLNTGELFF | TGTGCCAGCAGTTACTCAGCGGGACTGAACACCGGGGAGCTGTTTTTT
TRBD1 | TRBJ2-2 | TRBV6-5 | . | CASRTGQVTGELFF | TGTGCCAGCAGGACAGGGCAGGTCACCGGGGAGCTGTTTTTT
. | TRBJ1-5 | TRBV27 | few | CASSPLSGQPQHF | TGTGCCAGCAGTCCCCTTTCGGGTCAGCCCCAGCATTTT
. | TRBJ1-2 | TRBV23-1 | . | CASSRSHRSGYTF | TGCGCCAGCAGTCGGAGCCACAGGTCTGGCTACACCTTC
TRBD1 | TRBJ1-2 | TRBV9 | once | CASSSPKGQGVGGYTF | TGTGCCAGCAGCAGTCCCAAGGGACAGGGTGTAGGTGGCTACACCTTC
. | TRBJ1-2 | TRBV18 | . | CASSSTIGAYGYTF | TGTGCCAGCTCATCCACCATTGGAGCTTATGGCTACACCTTC
. | TRBJ1-1 | TRBV5-6 | . | CASSQEIKNTEAFF | TGTGCCAGCAGCCAAGAGATCAAGAACACTGAAGCTTTCTTT
. | TRBJ1-6 | TRBV10-3 | . | CAISDQGRYSPLHF | TGTGCCATCAGTGACCAGGGGCGATATTCACCCCTCCACTTT
. | TRBJ1-5 | TRBV29-1 | . | CSVAGGGGNQPQHF | TGCAGCGTCGCGGGGGGTGGCGGCAATCAGCCCCAGCATTTT
. | TRBJ1-5 | TRBV12-3/TRBV12-4 | once | CASSWSGGPQHF | TGTGCCAGCAGTTGGTCCGGGGGGCCCCAGCATTTT
TRBD2 | TRBJ2-7 | TRBV5-1 | . | CASSLGSGSTYEQYF | TGCGCCAGCAGCTTGGGTAGCGGGAGTACCTACGAGCAGTACTTC
. | TRBJ2-1 | TRBV3-1/TRBV3-2 | . | CASSQASIEQFF | TGTGCCAGCAGCCAAGCATCTATTGAGCAGTTCTTC
TRBD2 | TRBJ2-7 | TRBV19 | once | CASSIKGLAHYEQYF | TGTGCCAGTAGTATAAAAGGACTAGCACATTACGAGCAGTACTTC
. | TRBJ1-1 | TRBV30 | . | CAWGPTGIAFF | TGTGCCTGGGGCCCCACAGGGATAGCTTTCTTT
TRBD2 | TRBJ2-7 | TRBV6-5 | . | CASSLAEPYEQYF | TGTGCCAGCAGCCTAGCGGAACCCTACGAGCAGTACTTC
. | TRBJ2-5 | TRBV5-1 | . | CASSLGDQETQYF | TGCGCCAGCAGCTTGGGCGACCAAGAGACCCAGTACTTC
. | TRBJ1-1 | TRBV19 | . | CASSIGLRTEAFF | TGTGCCAGTAGTATCGGTCTGAGGACTGAAGCTTTCTTT
TRBD1 | TRBJ1-3 | TRBV3-1/TRBV3-2 | . | CASSQVAGGQYFSGNTIYF | TGTGCCAGCAGCCAAGTGGCAGGGGGCCAATATTTCTCTGGAAACACCATATATTTT